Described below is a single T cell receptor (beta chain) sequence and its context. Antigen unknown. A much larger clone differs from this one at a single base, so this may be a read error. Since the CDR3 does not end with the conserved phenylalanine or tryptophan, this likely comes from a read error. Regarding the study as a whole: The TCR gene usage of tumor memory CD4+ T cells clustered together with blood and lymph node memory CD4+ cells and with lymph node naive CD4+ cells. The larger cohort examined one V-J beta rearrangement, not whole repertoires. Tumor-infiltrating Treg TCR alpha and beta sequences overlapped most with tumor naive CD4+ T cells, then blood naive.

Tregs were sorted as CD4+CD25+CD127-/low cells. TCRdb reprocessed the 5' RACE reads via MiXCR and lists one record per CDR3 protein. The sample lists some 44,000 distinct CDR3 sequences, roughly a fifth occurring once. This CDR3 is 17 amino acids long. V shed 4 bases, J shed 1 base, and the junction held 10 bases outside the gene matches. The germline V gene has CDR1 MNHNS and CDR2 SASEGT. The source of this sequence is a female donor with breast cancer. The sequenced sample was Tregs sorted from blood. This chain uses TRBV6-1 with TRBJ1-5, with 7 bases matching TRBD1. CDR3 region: CASSGGQERWSNQPQHL. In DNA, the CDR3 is TGTGCCAGCAGTGGCGGACAGGAGCGGTGGAGCAATCAGCCCCAGCATCTT.